This TCR beta chain appears in the sequencing data of a study of shared clonotypes between healthy human individuals. The study's findings and limits: Larger estimated richness was generally recorded for naive subsets relative to memory subsets.

There were no recent acute infections or vaccinations among the donors, who were healthy HIV-negative adults. From germline, CDR1 is SGHNT and CDR2 YENEEA. Trimming removed 6 bases from V and 3 bases from J; junction bases left unmatched: 7. This CDR3 region has 15 residues. Per sorted-subset replicate PCR, input was about 180 ng DNA, representing tens of thousands of T cell genomes. Produced via immunoSEQ multiplex PCR; TCRdb's table is partial and in-frame only. Seen here are a few million clones, more than 85% observed once, and the top ten hold 0.35% to 0.5%. Of note for this clone: Its target is unknown.

J is TRBJ2-2 and V is TRBV11-3; TRBD2 matches 7 bases. The TCR originated in a young man in good health. Some clones in this sample may be carry-over from other donors' samples. Material: naive CD4+ T cells from PBMCs. The subset denotes: CD45RA+ positively selected. The CDR3, as DNA: TGTGCCAGCAGTCCAGGGACTATTCACACCGGGGAGCTGTTTTTT. Its translation is CASSPGTIHTGELFF.